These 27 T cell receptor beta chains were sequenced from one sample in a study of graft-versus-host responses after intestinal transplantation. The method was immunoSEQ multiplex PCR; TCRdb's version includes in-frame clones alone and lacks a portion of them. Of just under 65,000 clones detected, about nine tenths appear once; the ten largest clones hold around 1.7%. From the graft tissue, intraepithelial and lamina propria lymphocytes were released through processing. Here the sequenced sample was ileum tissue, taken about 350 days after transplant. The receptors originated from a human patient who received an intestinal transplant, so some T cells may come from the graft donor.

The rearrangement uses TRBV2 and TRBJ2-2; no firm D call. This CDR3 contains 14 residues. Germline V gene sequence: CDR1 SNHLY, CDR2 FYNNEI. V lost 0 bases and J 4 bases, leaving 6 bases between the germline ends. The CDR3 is CASSEARVTGELFF. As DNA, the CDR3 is TGTGCCAGCAGTGAAGCCCGGGTCACCGGGGAGCTGTTTTTT. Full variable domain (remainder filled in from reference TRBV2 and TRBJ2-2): EPEVTQTPSHQVTQMGQEVILRCVPISNHLYFYWYRQILGQKVEFLVSFYNNEISEKSEIFDDQFSVERPDGSNFTLKIRSTKLEDSAMYFCASSEARVTGELFFGEGSRLTVL.

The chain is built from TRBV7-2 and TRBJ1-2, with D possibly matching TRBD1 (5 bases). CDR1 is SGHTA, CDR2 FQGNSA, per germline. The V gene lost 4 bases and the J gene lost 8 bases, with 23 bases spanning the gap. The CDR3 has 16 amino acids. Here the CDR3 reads CASSSLPATGSGGYTF. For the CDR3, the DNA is TGTGCCAGCAGCTCCCTGCCGGCCACAGGATCGGGAGGCTACACCTTC.

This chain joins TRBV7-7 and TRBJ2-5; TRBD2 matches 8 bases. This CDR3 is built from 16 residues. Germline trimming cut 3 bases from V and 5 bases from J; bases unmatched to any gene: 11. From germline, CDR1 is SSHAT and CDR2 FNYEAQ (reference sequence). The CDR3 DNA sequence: TGTGCCAGCAGCTTCTATAGCGGGGCTAAGGGGGAGACCCAGTACTTC. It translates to CASSFYSGAKGETQYF.

The CDR3 is CAYQGALNEQYF. CDR3 nucleotides: TGTGCCTACCAGGGGGCGCTCAACGAGCAGTACTTC. V gene TRBV30 combines with J gene TRBJ2-7, with 8 bases lining up with TRBD1. The V gene's germline CDR1 is GTSNPN and CDR2 SVGIG (reference sequence). The junction had 7 bases not matched to a gene; V was cut back by 7 bases and J by 5 bases. CDR3 length: 12 residues.

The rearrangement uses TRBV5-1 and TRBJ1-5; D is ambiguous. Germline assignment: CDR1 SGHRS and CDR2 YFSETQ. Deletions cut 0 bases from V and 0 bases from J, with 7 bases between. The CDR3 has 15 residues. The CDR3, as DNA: TGCGCCAGCAGCTTGGCTTCGGGTAGCAATCAGCCCCAGCATTTT. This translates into CASSLASGSNQPQHF.

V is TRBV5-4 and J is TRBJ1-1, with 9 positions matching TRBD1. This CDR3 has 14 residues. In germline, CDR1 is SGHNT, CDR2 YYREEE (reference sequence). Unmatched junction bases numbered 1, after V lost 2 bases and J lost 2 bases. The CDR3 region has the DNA TGTGCCAGCAGCTTACAGGGGGCTAACACTGAAGCTTTCTTT. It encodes CASSLQGANTEAFF. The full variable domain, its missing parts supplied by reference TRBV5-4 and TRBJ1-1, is ETGVTQSPTHLIKTRGQQVTLRCSSQSGHNTVSWYQQALGQGPQFIFQYYREEENGRGNFPPRFSGLQFPNYSSELNVNALELDDSALYLCASSLQGANTEAFFGQGTRLTVV.

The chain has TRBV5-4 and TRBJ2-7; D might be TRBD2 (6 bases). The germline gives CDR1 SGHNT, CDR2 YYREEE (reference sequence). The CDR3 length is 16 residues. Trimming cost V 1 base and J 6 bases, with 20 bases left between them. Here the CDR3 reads CASSLNRGASVIEQYF. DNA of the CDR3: TGTGCCAGCAGCTTGAATCGCGGGGCTAGCGTTATCGAGCAGTACTTC.

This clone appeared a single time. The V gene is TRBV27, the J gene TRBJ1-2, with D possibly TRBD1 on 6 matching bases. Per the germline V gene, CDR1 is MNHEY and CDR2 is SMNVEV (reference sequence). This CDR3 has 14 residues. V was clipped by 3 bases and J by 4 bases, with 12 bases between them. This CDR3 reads CASSFGGRVYGYTF. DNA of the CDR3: TGTGCCAGCAGTTTCGGGGGGCGCGTCTATGGCTACACCTTC.

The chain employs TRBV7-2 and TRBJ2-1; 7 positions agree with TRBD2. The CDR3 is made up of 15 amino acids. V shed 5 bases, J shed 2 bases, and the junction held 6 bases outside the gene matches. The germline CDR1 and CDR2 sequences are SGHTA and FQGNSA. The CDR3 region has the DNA TGTGCCAGCAGCCCGAAGACTAGCCCCTACAATGAGCAGTTCTTC. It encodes CASSPKTSPYNEQFF.

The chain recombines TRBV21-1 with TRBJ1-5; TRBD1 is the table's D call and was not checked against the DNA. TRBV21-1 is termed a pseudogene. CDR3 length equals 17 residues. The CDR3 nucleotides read TGTGCCAGCAGCAAAGGGGGACAGGGGACGAGCAATCAGCCCCAGCATTTT. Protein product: CASSKGGQGTSNQPQHF.

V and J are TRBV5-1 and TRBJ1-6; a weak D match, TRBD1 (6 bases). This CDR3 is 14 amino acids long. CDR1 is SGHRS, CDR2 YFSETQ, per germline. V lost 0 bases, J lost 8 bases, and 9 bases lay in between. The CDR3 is CASSLGTAHSPLHF. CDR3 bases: TGCGCCAGCAGCTTGGGGACAGCTCATTCACCCCTCCACTTT.

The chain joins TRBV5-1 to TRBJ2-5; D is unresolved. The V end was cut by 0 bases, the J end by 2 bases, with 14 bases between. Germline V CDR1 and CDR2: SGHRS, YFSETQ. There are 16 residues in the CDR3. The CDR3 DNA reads TGCGCCAGCAGCTTGGTGGTTGGGCCAACACAAGAGACCCAGTACTTC. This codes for CASSLVVGPTQETQYF.

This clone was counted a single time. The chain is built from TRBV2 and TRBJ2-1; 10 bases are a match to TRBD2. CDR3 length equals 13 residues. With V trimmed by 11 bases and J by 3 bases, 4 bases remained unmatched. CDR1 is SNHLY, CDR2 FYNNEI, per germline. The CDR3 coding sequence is TGTGCCTCTCGGACTAGCGGCTACAATGAGCAGTTCTTC. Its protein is CASRTSGYNEQFF.

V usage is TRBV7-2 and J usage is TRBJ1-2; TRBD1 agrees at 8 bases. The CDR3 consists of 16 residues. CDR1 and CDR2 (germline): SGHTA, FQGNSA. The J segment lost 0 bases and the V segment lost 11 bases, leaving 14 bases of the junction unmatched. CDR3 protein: CAQQRDRLQANYGYTF. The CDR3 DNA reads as TGTGCCCAGCAAAGGGACAGGCTCCAAGCTAACTATGGCTACACCTTC.

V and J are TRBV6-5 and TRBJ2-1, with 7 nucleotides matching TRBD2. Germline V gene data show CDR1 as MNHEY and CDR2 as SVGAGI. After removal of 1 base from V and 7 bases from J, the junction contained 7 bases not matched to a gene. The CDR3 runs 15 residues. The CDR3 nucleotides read TGTGCCAGCAGTTACTGGCGGGAGAGGTTTAATGAGCAGTTCTTC. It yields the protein CASSYWRERFNEQFF.

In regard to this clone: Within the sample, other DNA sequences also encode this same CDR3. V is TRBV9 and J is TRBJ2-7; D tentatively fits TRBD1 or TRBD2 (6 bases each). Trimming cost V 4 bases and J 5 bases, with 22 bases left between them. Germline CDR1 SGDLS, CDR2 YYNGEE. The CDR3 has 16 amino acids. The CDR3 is CASSPGIGRGGHEQYF. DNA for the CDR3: TGTGCCAGCAGCCCTGGCATAGGCAGGGGAGGTCACGAGCAGTACTTC.

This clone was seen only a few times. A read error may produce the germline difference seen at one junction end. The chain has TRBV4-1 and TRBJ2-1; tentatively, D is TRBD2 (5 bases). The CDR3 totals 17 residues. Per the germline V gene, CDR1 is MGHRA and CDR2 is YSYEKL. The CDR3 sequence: CASSQDAVDSSSNEQFF. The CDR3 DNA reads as TGCGCCAGCAGCCAAGATGCAGTGGACTCATCCTCCAATGAGCAGTTCTTC.

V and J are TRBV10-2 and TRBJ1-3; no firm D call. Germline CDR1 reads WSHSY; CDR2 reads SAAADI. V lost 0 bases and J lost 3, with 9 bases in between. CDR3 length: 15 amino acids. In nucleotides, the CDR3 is TGCGCCAGCAGTGAGTCGTCCTGGTTTGGAAACACCATATATTTT. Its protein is CASSESSWFGNTIYF.

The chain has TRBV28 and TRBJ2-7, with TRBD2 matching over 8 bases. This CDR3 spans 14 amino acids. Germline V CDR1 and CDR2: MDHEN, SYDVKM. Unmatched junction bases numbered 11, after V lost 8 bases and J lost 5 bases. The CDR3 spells CASRQAGGKNEQYF. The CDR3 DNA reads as TGTGCCAGCCGTCAGGCGGGAGGTAAAAACGAGCAGTACTTC.

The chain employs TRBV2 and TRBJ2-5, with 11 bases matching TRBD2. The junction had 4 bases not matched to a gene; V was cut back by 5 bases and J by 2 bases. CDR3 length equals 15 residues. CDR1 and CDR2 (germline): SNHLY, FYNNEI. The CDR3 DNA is TGTGCCAGCAGTTTGTTAGCGGGGGGGCAAGAGACCCAGTACTTC. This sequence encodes CASSLLAGGQETQYF.

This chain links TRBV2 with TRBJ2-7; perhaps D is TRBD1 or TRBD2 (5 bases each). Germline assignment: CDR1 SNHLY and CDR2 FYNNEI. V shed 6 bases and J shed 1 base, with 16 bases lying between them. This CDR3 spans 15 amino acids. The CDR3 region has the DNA TGTGCCAGCAGAAACAGCGTGGGGGATTCCTACGAGCAGTACTTC. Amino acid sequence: CASRNSVGDSYEQYF.

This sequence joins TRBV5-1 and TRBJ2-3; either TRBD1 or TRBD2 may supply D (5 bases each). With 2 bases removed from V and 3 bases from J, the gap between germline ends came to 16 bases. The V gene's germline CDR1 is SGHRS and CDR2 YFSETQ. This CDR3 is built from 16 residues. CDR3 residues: CASSFGTFSATDTQYF. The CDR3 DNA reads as TGCGCCAGCAGCTTTGGGACCTTTTCAGCTACAGATACGCAGTATTTT.

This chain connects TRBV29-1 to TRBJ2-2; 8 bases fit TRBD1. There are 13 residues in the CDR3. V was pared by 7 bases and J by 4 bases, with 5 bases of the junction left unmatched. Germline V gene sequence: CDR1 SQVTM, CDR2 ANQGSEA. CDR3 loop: CSGRTGPTGELFF. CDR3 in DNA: TGCAGCGGGAGGACAGGGCCCACCGGGGAGCTGTTTTTT.

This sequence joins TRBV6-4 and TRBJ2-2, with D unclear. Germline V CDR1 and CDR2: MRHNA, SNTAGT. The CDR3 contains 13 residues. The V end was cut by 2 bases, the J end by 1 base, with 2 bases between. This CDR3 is CASSDGNTGELFF. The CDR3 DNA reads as TGTGCCAGCAGTGACGGGAACACCGGGGAGCTGTTTTTT.

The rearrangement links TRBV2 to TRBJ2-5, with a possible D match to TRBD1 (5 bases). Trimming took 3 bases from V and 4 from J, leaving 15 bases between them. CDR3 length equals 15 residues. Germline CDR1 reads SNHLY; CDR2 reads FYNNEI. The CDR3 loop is CASSDWGARSETQYF. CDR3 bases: TGTGCCAGCAGTGACTGGGGCGCCCGATCAGAGACCCAGTACTTC.

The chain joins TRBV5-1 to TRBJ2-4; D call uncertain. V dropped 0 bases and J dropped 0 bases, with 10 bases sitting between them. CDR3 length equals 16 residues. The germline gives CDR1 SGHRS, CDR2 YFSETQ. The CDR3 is CASSLVGTKAKNIQYF. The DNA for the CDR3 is TGCGCCAGCAGCTTGGTGGGCACGAAAGCCAAAAACATTCAGTACTTC.

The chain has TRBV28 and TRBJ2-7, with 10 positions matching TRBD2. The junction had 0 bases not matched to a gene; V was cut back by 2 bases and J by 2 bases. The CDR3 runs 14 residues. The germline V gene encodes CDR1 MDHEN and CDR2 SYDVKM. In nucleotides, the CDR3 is TGTGCCAGCAGTTTACTAGCGGGAGCCTACGAGCAGTACTTC. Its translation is CASSLLAGAYEQYF.